This record concerns one T cell receptor beta chain sequence. These data come from a study of T cell changes during pregnancy in multiple sclerosis. Germline V lookup: CDR1 SQVTM, CDR2 ANQGSEA. V shed 5 bases, J shed 6 bases, and the junction held 10 bases outside the gene matches. The CDR3 is made up of 14 amino acids. Libraries were prepared by immunoSEQ multiplex PCR; TCRdb keeps only in-frame clonotypes and omits some of them. The data contain under 50,000 clones, about nine tenths of them singletons. The V gene is TRBV29-1, the J gene TRBJ2-7, with 10 bases fitting TRBD1. This TCR derives from a female donor with multiple sclerosis, enrolled in a pregnancy study. Material: CD4+ T cells from peripheral blood mononuclear cells, obtained in the first trimester of pregnancy. The CDR3 reads CSVIIGTGVREQYF. The CDR3 coding sequence is TGCAGCGTTATCATCGGGACAGGGGTGCGCGAGCAGTACTTC.